One T cell receptor (beta chain) is described in this entry. V lost 0 bases to trimming and J lost 0 bases; unmatched junction nucleotides: 7. Germline assignment: CDR1 PRHDT and CDR2 FYEKMQ (reference sequence). There are 18 residues in the CDR3. Via MiXCR, TCRdb re-called the PCR reads, giving one row per CDR3 protein. The sample yields 400,000 to 600,000 distinct CDR3 sequences, roughly 26% seen once. This sample is drawn from a study of molecular identifiers for immune sequencing clone quantification. Study-wide context: Five portions were made in replicates from RNA of roughly 20,000 or 100,000 naive CD8 cells, and four underwent sequencing.

Specimen: naive CD8+ T cells from blood, with Jurkat cell RNA spiked in. Subset noted: FACS-sorted CD8+CD4-CCR7+CD45RA+ naive T cells. The clonotype was recovered from a human donor in good health. Some libraries in this study had Jurkat cell RNA spiked in. The chain carries TRBV13 and TRBJ1-1, with 10 bases identical to TRBD1. CDR3 sequence: CASSLGGQGGIMNTEAFF. The CDR3 nucleotides read TGTGCCAGCAGCTTAGGAGGACAGGGGGGGATCATGAACACTGAAGCTTTCTTT.